This T cell receptor beta chain appears in the sequencing data of a study of OX40 agonist ivuxolimab in advanced cancers. Study information: There were three patients with partial responses, one having hepatocellular carcinoma and two cutaneous melanoma. Findings of the study overall: Nonresponders, in some cases, also had low normalized T-cell clonal expansion. Near-lowest levels of clonal expansion characterized partial responders at 0.1-3.0 mg/kg. Circulating CD4+ and CD8+ T cells showed clonal expansion by week 6 at 0.1 to 3.0 mg/kg.

The V and J ends lost 0 bases and 8 bases respectively, with 13 bases between them. Germline V CDR1 and CDR2: GTSNPN, SVGIG (reference sequence). The CDR3 has 14 residues. Sequenced by immunoSEQ multiplex PCR; TCRdb stores in-frame clones only, minus some. The data contain some 80,000 clones, roughly 81% of them singletons. With regard to this clone: Its antigen is undetermined.

This receptor was taken from an adult with an advanced solid tumor such as melanoma, head and neck, liver or kidney cancer. The rearrangement links TRBV30 to TRBJ1-4; tentatively, D is TRBD1 (6 bases). This specimen consisted of CD4+ or CD8+ T cells sorted from blood, obtained in a trial of the OX40 agonist ivuxolimab. CDR3 DNA: TGTGCCTGGAGTGTGGGGACAAGGGGGGAAAAACTGTTTTTT. It specifies CAWSVGTRGEKLFF. The full variable domain, completed using reference TRBV30 and TRBJ1-4, is SQTIHQWPATLVQPVGSPLSLECTVEGTSNPNLYWYRQAAGRGLQLLFYSVGIGQISSEVPQNLSASRPQDRQFILSSKKLLLSDSGFYLCAWSVGTRGEKLFFGSGTQLSVL.